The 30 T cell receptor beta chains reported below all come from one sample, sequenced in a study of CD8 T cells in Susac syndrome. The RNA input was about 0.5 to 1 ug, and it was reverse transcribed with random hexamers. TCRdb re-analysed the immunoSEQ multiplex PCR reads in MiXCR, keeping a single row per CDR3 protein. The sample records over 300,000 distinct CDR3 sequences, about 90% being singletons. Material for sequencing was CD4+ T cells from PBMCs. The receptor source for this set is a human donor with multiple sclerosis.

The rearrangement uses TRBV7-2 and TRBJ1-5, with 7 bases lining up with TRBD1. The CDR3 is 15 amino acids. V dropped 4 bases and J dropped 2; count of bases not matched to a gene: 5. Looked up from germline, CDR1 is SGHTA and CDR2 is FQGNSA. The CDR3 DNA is TGTGCCAGCAGCTGGCAGGGGGGAGGCAATCAGCCCCAGCATTTT. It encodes CASSWQGGGNQPQHF. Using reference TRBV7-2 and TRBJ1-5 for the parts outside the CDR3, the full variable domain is GAGVSQSPSNKVTEKGKDVELRCDPISGHTALYWYRQSLGQGLEFLIYFQGNSAPDKSGLPSDRFSAERTGGSVSTLTIQRTQQEDSAVYLCASSWQGGGNQPQHFGDGTRLSIL.

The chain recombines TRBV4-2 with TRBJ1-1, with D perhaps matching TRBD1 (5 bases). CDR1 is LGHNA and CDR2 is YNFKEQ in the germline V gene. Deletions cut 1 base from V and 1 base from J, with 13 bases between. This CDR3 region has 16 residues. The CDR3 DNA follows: TGTGCCAGCAGCCAAGCCTACGGGACTTCGAACACTGAAGCTTTCTTT. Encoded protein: CASSQAYGTSNTEAFF.

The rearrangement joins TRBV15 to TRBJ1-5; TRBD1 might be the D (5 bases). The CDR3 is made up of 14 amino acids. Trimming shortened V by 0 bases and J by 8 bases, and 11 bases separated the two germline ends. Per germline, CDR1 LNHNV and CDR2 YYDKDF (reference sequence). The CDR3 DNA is TGTGCCACCAGCAGAGATCGGGGGTCGGAGCCCCAGCATTTT. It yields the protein CATSRDRGSEPQHF. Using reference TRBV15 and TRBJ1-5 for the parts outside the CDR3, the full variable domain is DAMVIQNPRYQVTQFGKPVTLSCSQTLNHNVMYWYQQKSSQAPKLLFHYYDKDFNNEADTPDNFQSRRPNTSFCFLDIRSPGLGDTAMYLCATSRDRGSEPQHFGDGTRLSIL.

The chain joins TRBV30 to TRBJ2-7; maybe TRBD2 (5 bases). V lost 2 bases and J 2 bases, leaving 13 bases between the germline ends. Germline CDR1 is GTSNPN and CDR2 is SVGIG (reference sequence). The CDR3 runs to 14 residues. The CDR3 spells CAWSSETEAYEQYF. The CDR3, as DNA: TGTGCCTGGAGTTCCGAGACGGAGGCCTACGAGCAGTACTTC. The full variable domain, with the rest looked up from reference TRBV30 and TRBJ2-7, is SQTIHQWPATLVQPVGSPLSLECTVEGTSNPNLYWYRQAAGRGLQLLFYSVGIGQISSEVPQNLSASRPQDRQFILSSKKLLLSDSGFYLCAWSSETEAYEQYFGPGTRLTVT.

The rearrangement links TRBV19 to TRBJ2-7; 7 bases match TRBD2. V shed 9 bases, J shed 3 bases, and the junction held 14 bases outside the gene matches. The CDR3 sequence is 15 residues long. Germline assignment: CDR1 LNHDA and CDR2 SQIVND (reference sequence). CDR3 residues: CASSSSGVNHYEQYF. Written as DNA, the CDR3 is TGTGCCAGCTCCTCGAGCGGGGTCAACCACTACGAGCAGTACTTC.

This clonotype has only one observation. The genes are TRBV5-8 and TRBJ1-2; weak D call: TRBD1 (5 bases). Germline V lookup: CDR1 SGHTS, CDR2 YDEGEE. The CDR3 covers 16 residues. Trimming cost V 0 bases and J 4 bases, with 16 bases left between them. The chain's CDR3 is CASSLARGRVRYGYTF. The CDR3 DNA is TGTGCCAGCAGCTTGGCCCGAGGCAGGGTTCGCTATGGCTACACCTTC.

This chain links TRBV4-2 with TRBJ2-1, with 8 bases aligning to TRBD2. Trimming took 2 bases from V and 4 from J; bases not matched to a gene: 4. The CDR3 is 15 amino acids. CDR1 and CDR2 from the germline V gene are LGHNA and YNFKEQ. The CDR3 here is CASSQRGGSYNEQFF. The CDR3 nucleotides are TGTGCCAGCAGCCAACGGGGGGGCTCGTACAATGAGCAGTTCTTC.

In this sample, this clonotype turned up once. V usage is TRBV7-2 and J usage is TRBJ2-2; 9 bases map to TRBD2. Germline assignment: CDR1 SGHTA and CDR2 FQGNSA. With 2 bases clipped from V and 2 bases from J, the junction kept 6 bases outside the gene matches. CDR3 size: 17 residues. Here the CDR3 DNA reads TGTGCCAGCAGCTTAACCGTGACTAGCGGAAACACCGGGGAGCTGTTTTTT. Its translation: CASSLTVTSGNTGELFF.

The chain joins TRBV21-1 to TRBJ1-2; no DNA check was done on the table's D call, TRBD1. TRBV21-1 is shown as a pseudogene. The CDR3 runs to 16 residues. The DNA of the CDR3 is TGTGCCAGCAGCTGCCGAGACACAGGGTTGGGCTATGGCTACACCTTC. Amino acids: CASSCRDTGLGYGYTF.

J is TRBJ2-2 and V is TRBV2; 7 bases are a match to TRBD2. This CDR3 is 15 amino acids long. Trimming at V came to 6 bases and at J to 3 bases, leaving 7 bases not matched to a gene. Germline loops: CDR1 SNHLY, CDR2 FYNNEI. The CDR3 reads CASRRRGGDTGELFF. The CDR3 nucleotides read TGTGCCAGCAGGCGGCGGGGAGGGGACACCGGGGAGCTGTTTTTT.

The DNA for the CDR3 is TGCGCCAGCATGATAAGGTTTGGGTCGAAGGAGGTTAACACCGGGGAGCTGTTTTTT. Amino acid sequence: CASMIRFGSKEVNTGELFF. The chain couples TRBV23-1 to TRBJ2-2, with D tentatively TRBD2 (5 bases). TRBV23-1 is an ORF, with its function uncertain. The CDR3 is made up of 19 amino acids. The V end was cut by 7 bases, the J end by 2 bases, with 26 bases between.

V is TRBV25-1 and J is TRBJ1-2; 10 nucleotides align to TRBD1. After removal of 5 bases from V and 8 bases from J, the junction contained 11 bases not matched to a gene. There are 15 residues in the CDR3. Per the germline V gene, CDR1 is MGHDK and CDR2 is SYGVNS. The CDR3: CASSSLGQGEVGYTF. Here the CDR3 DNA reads TGTGCCAGCAGTTCCCTCGGACAGGGGGAGGTCGGCTACACCTTC.

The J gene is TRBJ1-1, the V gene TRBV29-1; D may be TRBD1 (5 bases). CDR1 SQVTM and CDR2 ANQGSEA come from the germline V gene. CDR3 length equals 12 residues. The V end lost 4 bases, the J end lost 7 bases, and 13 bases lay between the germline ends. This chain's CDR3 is CSVGDGEGEAFF. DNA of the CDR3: TGCAGCGTTGGGGACGGGGAAGGTGAAGCTTTCTTT.

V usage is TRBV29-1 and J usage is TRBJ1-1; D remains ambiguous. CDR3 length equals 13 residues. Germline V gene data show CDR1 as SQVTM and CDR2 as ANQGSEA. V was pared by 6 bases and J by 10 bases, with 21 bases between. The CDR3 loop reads CSVEGTGIGRAFF. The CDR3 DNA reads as TGCAGCGTGGAGGGTACGGGGATTGGAAGAGCTTTCTTT.

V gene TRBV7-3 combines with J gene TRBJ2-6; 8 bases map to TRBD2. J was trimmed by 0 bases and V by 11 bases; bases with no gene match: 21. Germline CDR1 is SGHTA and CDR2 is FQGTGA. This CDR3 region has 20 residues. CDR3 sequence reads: CAEAWSSWGGGISGANVLTF. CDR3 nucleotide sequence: TGTGCCGAGGCCTGGAGCAGCTGGGGCGGGGGGATCTCTGGGGCCAACGTCCTGACTTTC.

The CDR3 nucleotides read TGTGCCAGCAGCCAGCTGACAGAGCAGTACTTC. Its protein is CASSQLTEQYF. The chain recombines TRBV3-1 with TRBJ2-7; D not resolved. The CDR3 runs to 11 residues. V dropped 3 bases and J dropped 7 bases, with 7 bases sitting between them. Germline CDR1 LGHDT, CDR2 YNNKEL (reference sequence).

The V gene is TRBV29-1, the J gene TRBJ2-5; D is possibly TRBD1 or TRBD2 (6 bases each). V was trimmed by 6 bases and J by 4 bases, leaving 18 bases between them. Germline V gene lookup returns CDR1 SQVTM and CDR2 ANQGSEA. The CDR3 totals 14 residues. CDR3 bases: TGCAGCGTGGTGCCTGGGGGGCGCATAGAGACCCAGTACTTC. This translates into CSVVPGGRIETQYF.

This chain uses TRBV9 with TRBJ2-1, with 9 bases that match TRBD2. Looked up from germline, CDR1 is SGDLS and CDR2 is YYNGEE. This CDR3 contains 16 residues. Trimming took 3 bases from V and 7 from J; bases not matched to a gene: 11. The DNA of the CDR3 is TGTGCCAGCAGCGCCCAAAAGCGGGGGGCCGGTAATGAGCAGTTCTTC. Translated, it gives CASSAQKRGAGNEQFF.

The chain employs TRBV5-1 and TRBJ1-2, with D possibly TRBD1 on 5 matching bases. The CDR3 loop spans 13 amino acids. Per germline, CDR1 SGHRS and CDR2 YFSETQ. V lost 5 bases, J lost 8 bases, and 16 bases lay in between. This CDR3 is CASRVRDEEGYTF. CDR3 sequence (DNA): TGCGCCAGCAGGGTCAGGGACGAGGAGGGCTACACCTTC.

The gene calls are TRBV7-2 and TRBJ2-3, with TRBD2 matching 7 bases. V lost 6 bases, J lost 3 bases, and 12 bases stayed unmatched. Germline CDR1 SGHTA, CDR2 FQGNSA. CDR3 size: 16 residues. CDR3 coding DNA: TGTGCCAGCAGGAGCGGGGCGGGAGTGTTTACAGATACGCAGTATTTT. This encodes CASRSGAGVFTDTQYF.

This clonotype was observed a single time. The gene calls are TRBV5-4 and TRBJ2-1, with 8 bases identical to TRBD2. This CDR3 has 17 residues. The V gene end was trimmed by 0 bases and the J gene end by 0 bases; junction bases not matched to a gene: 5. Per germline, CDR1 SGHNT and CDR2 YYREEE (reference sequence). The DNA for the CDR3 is TGTGCCAGCAGCTTGGAACTAGCGGTGAGCTCCTACAATGAGCAGTTCTTC. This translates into CASSLELAVSSYNEQFF.

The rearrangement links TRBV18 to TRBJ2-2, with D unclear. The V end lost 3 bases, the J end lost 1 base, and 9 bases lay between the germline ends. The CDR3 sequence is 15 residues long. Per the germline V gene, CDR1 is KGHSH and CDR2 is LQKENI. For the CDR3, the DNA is TGTGCCAGCTCACCTCTGGCCGGGAACACCGGGGAGCTGTTTTTT. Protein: CASSPLAGNTGELFF.

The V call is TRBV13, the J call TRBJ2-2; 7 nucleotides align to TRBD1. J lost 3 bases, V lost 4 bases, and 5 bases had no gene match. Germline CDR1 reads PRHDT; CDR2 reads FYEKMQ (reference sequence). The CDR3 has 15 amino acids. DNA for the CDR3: TGTGCCAGCAGCTCGTTACAGGGGTACACCGGGGAGCTGTTTTTT. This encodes CASSSLQGYTGELFF. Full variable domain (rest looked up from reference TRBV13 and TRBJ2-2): AAGVIQSPRHLIKEKRETATLKCYPIPRHDTVYWYQQGPGQDPQFLISFYEKMQSDKGSIPDRFSAQQFSDYHSELNMSSLELGDSALYFCASSSLQGYTGELFFGEGSRLTVL.

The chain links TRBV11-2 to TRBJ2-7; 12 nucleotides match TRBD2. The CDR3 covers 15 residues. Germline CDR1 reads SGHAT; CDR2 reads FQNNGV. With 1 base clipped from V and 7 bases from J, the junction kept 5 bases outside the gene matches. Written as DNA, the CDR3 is TGTGCCAGCAGCTTAGTAGTTGGACTAGCGGGAGAGCAGTACTTC. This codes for CASSLVVGLAGEQYF.

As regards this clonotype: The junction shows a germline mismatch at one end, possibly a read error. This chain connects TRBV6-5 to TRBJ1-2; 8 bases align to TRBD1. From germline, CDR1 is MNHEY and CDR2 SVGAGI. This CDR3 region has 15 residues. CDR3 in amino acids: CASTRTGKANYGYTF. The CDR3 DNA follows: TGTGCCAGCACCCGGACAGGGAAAGCTAATTATGGCTACACCTTC.

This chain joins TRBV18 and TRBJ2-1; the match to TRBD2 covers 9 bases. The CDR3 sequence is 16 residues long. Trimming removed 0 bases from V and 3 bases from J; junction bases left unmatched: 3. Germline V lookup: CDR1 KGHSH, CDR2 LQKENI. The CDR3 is CASSPPKRGVYNEQFF. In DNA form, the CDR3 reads TGTGCCAGCTCACCACCGAAGCGGGGGGTCTACAATGAGCAGTTCTTC.

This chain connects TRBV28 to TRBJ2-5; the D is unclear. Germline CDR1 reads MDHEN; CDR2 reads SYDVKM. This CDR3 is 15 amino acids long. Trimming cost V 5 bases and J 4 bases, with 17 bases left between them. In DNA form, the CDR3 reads TGTGCCAGCAGTCCCACCTCGCCAGCAGGAGAGACCCAGTACTTC. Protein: CASSPTSPAGETQYF. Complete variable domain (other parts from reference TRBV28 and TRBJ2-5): DVKVTQSSRYLVKRTGEKVFLECVQDMDHENMFWYRQDPGLGLRLIYFSYDVKMKEKGDIPEGYSVSREKKERFSLILESASTNQTSMYLCASSPTSPAGETQYFGPGTRLLVL.

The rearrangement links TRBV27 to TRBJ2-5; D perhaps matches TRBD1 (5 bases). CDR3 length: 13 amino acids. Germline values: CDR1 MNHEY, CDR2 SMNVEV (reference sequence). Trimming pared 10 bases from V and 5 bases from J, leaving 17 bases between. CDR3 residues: CATRPAGQETQYF. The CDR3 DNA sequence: TGTGCCACCCGTCCCGCAGGGCAGGAGACCCAGTACTTC.

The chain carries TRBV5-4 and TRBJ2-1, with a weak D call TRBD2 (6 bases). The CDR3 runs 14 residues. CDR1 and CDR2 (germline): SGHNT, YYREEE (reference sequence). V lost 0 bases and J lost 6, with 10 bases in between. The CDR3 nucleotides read TGTGCCAGCAGCTTGGCGGGAGCAATCAATGAGCAGTTCTTC. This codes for CASSLAGAINEQFF.

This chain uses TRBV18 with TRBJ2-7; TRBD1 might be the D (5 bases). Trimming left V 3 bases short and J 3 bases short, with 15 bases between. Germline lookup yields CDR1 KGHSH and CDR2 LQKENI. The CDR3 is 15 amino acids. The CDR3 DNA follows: TGTGCCAGCTCACCGTCGCAGGGCGGCGGCTACGAGCAGTACTTC. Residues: CASSPSQGGGYEQYF.